This TCR beta chain emerged from a study of OX40 agonist ivuxolimab in advanced cancers. The data were produced by immunoSEQ multiplex PCR, yet TCRdb's version contains in-frame clones alone and is incomplete. The table includes approximately 60,000 clones, 94% detected once. Trimming left V 6 bases short and J 0 bases short, with 17 bases between. Germline V gives CDR1 MDHEN, CDR2 SYDVKM. The CDR3 is made up of 16 amino acids. The chain uses TRBV28 and TRBJ1-2; no clear D gene. The receptor was derived from an adult with an advanced solid tumor such as melanoma, head and neck, liver or kidney cancer. Material: CD4+ or CD8+ T cells sorted from blood, obtained in a trial of the OX40 agonist ivuxolimab. As DNA, the CDR3 is TGTGCCAGCAGCCCCGGACCCTTAGGTCCTAACTATGGCTACACCTTC. Encoded protein: CASSPGPLGPNYGYTF.